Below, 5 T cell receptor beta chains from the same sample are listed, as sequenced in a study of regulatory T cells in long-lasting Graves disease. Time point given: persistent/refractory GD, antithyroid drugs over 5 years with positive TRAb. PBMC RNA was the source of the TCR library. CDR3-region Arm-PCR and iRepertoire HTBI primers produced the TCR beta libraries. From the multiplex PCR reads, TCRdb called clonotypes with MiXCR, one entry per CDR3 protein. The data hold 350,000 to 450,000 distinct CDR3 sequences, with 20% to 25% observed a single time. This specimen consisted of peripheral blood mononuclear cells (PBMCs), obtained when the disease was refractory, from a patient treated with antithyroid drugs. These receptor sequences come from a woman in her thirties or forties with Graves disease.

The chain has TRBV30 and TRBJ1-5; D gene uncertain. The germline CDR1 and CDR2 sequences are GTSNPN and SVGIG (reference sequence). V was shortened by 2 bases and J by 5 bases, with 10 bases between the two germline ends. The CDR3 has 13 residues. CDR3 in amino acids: CAWSSQRDQPQHF. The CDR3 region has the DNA TGTGCCTGGAGTTCGCAGAGGGATCAGCCCCAGCATTTT.

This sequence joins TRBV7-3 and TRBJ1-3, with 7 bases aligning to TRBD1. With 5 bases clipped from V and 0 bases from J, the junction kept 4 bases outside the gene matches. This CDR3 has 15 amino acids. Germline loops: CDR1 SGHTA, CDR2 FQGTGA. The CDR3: CASSPGGVSGNTIYF. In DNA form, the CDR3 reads TGTGCCAGCAGCCCAGGGGGGGTCTCTGGAAACACCATATATTTT.

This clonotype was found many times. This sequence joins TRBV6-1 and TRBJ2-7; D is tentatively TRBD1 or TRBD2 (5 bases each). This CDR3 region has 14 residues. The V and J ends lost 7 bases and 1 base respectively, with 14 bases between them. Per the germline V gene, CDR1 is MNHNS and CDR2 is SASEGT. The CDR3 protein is CASTSGALSYEQYF. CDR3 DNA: TGTGCCAGCACCTCCGGGGCACTATCCTACGAGCAGTACTTC.

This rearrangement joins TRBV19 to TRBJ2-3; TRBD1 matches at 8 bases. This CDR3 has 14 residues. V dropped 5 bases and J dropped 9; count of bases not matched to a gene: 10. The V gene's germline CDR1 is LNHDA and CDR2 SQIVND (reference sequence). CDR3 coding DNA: TGTGCCAGTAGTCCAAGTGGACAGGGAGGCACGCAGTATTTT. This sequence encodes CASSPSGQGGTQYF.

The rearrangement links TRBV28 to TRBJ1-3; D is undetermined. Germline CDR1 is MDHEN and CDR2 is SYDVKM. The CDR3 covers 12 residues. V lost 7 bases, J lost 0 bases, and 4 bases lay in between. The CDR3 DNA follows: TGTGCCAGCACCATCTCTGGAAACACCATATATTTT. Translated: CASTISGNTIYF.